This T cell receptor (beta chain) derives from a study of T cell clusters in autoimmune cytopenias. One tube held mixed TRB-A and TRB-B primer pools for touch-down PCR. After re-calling the multiplex PCR reads, TCRdb lists one entry per CDR3 protein, DNA absent. This listing includes about 6,800 distinct CDR3 sequences. TRB amplification used around 260 ng of peripheral blood genomic DNA. The sequence was obtained from a human donor with an autoimmune cytopenia or autoimmune hepatitis (not recorded which). Sequenced sample: peripheral blood.

The CDR3: CASRPTGGGNEQYF. The chain links TRBV27 to TRBJ2-7; TCRdb's D gene call, TRBD1, goes unchecked for lack of DNA. The CDR3 covers 14 residues. Germline V gene lookup returns CDR1 MNHEY and CDR2 SMNVEV (reference sequence).